This T cell receptor (beta chain) was sequenced for a study of shared clonotypes between healthy human individuals. Study results and limitations: Naive subsets generally exceeded memory subsets in estimated richness. Rarefaction exposed incomplete sorted-subset sequencing despite large depth.

With regard to this clone: Its specificity is not known.

TCRdb's copy holds only in-frame clones and misses some; the assay was immunoSEQ multiplex PCR. Here the sample spans some 550,000 clones, almost 97% being singletons. Trimming removed 5 bases from V and 1 base from J; junction bases left unmatched: 4. Germline V gene lookup returns CDR1 LGHNA and CDR2 YNFKEQ. There are 14 residues in the CDR3. V is TRBV4-2 and J is TRBJ1-1; the match to TRBD1 covers 7 bases. Sequenced material: naive CD4+ T cells sorted from blood. Stated subset: CD45RA+ positively selected. This sequence was found in a woman aged 25 to 45 in good health. The chain's CDR3 is CASSARTGNTEAFF. The CDR3 coding sequence is TGTGCCAGCAGCGCACGGACAGGGAACACTGAAGCTTTCTTT.